This is a list of T cell receptor beta chains from one sample in a study of blood T cell repertoires in COVID-19. Clones were sequenced by immunoSEQ multiplex PCR, and TCRdb holds only the in-frame ones, with some missing. This table has 160,000 or so clones, approximately 91% appearing once. The sample consisted of peripheral blood. These receptors came from a woman in her 70s with acute or convalescent COVID-19. Each CDR3 is given with its conserved first and last residue. A D gene is named only where the DNA matches it firmly. Some rows have no size entry. The others give once, few or many, or a class for an expanded clone.

.,.,TRBV27,TRBJ1-5,TGTGCCAGCAGTCCCACGAGTTTACGGGCCCAGCATTTT,CASSPTSLRAQHF
.,.,TRBV5-1,TRBJ1-2,TGCGCCAGCAGCTTGACACAGGAGTCGTACACCTTC,CASSLTQESYTF
TRBD1,.,TRBV5-4,TRBJ1-6,TGTGCCAGCAGCCCCGGGACAGGATTTAGCTCCTATAATTCACCCCTCCACTTT,CASSPGTGFSSYNSPLHF
.,.,TRBV28,TRBJ1-3,TGTGCCAGCAGTCCCCCTAACAGAGACTCTGGAAACACCATATATTTT,CASSPPNRDSGNTIYF
TRBD1,.,TRBV7-9,TRBJ1-6,TGTGCCAGCAGCTCACAGGGGCCGGCAAAAGGACCCCTCCACTTT,CASSSQGPAKGPLHF
.,.,TRBV7-2,TRBJ1-6,TGTGCCAGCAGCTTTGAGGTAGTGGGTTCACCCCTCCACTTT,CASSFEVVGSPLHF
.,.,TRBV6-5,TRBJ1-2,TGTGCCAGCAGTTACTCGACGGGGGGGCAGTCCTATGGCTACACCTTC,CASSYSTGGQSYGYTF
TRBD1,few,TRBV30,TRBJ2-4,TGTGCCTGGAGTCCCTGGGACAGGGGGGGCATTCAGTACTTC,CAWSPWDRGGIQYF
.,.,TRBV3-1/TRBV3-2,TRBJ1-2,TGTGCCAGCAGCCCAGCGCGTGGTGGCTACACCTTC,CASSPARGGYTF
TRBD1,.,TRBV11-2,TRBJ1-2,TGTGCCAGCAGCGCCTCGACAGGGAACTATGGCTACACCTTC,CASSASTGNYGYTF
TRBD1,.,TRBV11-2,TRBJ1-6,TGTGCCAGCAGCTTAGATCCGAGCAGGGGGTTGAGCTCCTATAATTCACCCCTCCACTTT,CASSLDPSRGLSSYNSPLHF
.,.,TRBV6-2/TRBV6-3,TRBJ1-4,TGTGCCAGCAGCCCTCACCGGGACACGAATGAAAAACTGTTTTTT,CASSPHRDTNEKLFF
.,.,TRBV7-2,TRBJ2-3,TGTGCCAGCAGCGTAAGACAGAGCACAGATACGCAGTATTTT,CASSVRQSTDTQYF
.,.,TRBV30,TRBJ1-4,TGTGCCTGGAGTGTGGGGGGTAGGAATGAAAAACTGTTTTTT,CAWSVGGRNEKLFF
TRBD1,.,TRBV27,TRBJ2-5,TGTGCCAGCAGTTTAGGGGACAGGGCGGGGACCCAGTACTTC,CASSLGDRAGTQYF
.,once,TRBV18,TRBJ1-3,TGTGCCAGCTCACCACGCCAGGGAGGCGGAAACACCATATATTTT,CASSPRQGGGNTIYF
.,.,TRBV7-6,TRBJ1-4,TGTGCCAGCAGCTTAGGCGTTTTGGGCGGACTTAGTGAAAAACTGTTTTTT,CASSLGVLGGLSEKLFF
TRBD2,.,TRBV30,TRBJ2-5,TGTGCCTGGAGTGTACAAGGGACTAGCATTAAACAGACCCAGTACTTC,CAWSVQGTSIKQTQYF
.,.,TRBV2,TRBJ2-1,TGTGCCAGCCTTTATGGGGCCGGATACAATGAGCAGTTCTTC,CASLYGAGYNEQFF
TRBD1,.,TRBV19,TRBJ2-5,TGTGCCAGTAGTAGCGGGACAGGGGGCTGGGAGACCCAGTACTTC,CASSSGTGGWETQYF
TRBD2,once,TRBV7-9,TRBJ2-1,TGTGCCAGCAGAGTGGCTAGCGGGGGATACAATGAGCAGTTCTTC,CASRVASGGYNEQFF
TRBD2,once,TRBV4-2,TRBJ2-1,TGTGCCAGCAGCCCCCGACTAGCGGGGGGGGAGCAGTTCTTC,CASSPRLAGGEQFF